These 27 T cell receptor beta chains were sequenced from one sample in a study of T cell repertoires in cytomegalovirus infection (dated 2019 in TCRdb). What the treatment or condition label conveys for this sample: in vitro stimulation with specific CMV peptide epitopes to enrich CMV-specific T cells. Data came from an Illumina HiSeq 1500. The public reads were reanalyzed by TCRdb: fastp trimming at Q25, MiXCR alignment, in-frame beta chains only. Rows with a matching CDR3 protein are joined into one entry that keeps the most common DNA and genes. A total of about 830,000 distinct CDR3 sequences appear in this sample, 32% of them only once. The top ten hold around 11% of the sample. The antigens these receptors bind are not known. Sequencing used cultured CD8+ T cells from PBMCs, obtained from culture after CMV antigen stimulation. These receptors originate from a human donor in good health (CMV status not recorded). Some clones in this sample may be carry-over from other donors' samples.

This clonotype was recorded only once. The V and J genes are TRBV20-1 and TRBJ2-7; the D gene could be TRBD1 or TRBD2 (5 bases each). The germline gives CDR1 DFQATT, CDR2 SNEGSKA (reference sequence). The V end lost 6 bases, the J end lost 6 bases, and 24 bases lay between the germline ends. This CDR3 spans 15 amino acids. The CDR3 is CSAQRLLEGGGEQYF. The CDR3, as DNA: TGCAGTGCCCAGCGGCTATTGGAAGGTGGGGGCGAGCAGTACTTC.

The count of this clonotype is one. The rearrangement links TRBV27 to TRBJ2-1, with no clear D. The CDR3 covers 11 residues. The V and J ends lost 10 bases and 6 bases respectively, with 10 bases between them. Germline V gene lookup returns CDR1 MNHEY and CDR2 SMNVEV (reference sequence). CDR3 coding DNA: TGTGCCATCCGAAAAGGCAATGAGCAGTTCTTC. This sequence encodes CAIRKGNEQFF.

This clonotype occurred a few times. The chain employs TRBV12-3 or TRBV12-4 and TRBJ2-1, with D possibly called TRBD1 or TRBD2 (5 bases each). V was pared by 7 bases and J by 2 bases, with 12 bases between. The CDR3 runs to 14 residues. CDR3 DNA sequence: TGTGCCAGCATGGGGGAACCCGCCTACAATGAGCAGTTCTTC. This encodes CASMGEPAYNEQFF.

The rearrangement links TRBV5-4 to TRBJ1-1; D uncertain. Germline CDR1 SGHNT, CDR2 YYREEE (reference sequence). This CDR3 contains 14 residues. The ends were cut back, 2 bases at V and 3 bases at J, with 11 bases in the middle. The CDR3 nucleotides are TGTGCCAGCAGCTTAAGGAGGCTGGACACTGAAGCTTTCTTT. It yields the protein CASSLRRLDTEAFF.

With regard to this clonotype: With a much larger clone just one base away, this may be a read error. V usage is TRBV19 and J usage is TRBJ1-2, with D perhaps TRBD1 (6 bases). CDR1 LNHDA and CDR2 SQIVND come from the germline V gene (reference sequence). The CDR3 covers 16 residues. Trimming left V 3 bases short and J 6 bases short, with 20 bases between. The CDR3 loop is CASSIWASRDIDGYTF. The CDR3 DNA follows: TGTGCCAGTAGTATTTGGGCGTCCCGGGACATAGATGGCTACACCTTC.

This rearrangement joins TRBV12-3 or TRBV12-4 to TRBJ2-1, with a tentative D call TRBD2 (6 bases). Trimming took 4 bases from V and 4 from J, leaving 14 bases between them. The length of the CDR3 is 15 residues. CDR3 protein: CASSSGVREYNEQFF. CDR3 coding DNA: TGTGCCAGCAGTTCCGGCGTTCGGGAGTACAATGAGCAGTTCTTC.

Many counts were recorded for this clonotype. V usage is TRBV7-9 and J usage is TRBJ2-1, with D unclear. Germline CDR1 is SEHNR and CDR2 is FQNEAQ (reference sequence). The CDR3 is 14 residues long. With 7 bases removed from V and 3 bases from J, the gap between germline ends came to 13 bases. The CDR3: CASTTVGNYNEQFF. As DNA, the CDR3 is TGTGCCAGCACCACGGTAGGAAACTACAATGAGCAGTTCTTC.

The rearrangement uses TRBV7-9 and TRBJ2-7; D may be TRBD2 (5 bases). V shed 10 bases and J shed 1 base, with 17 bases lying between them. Per germline, CDR1 SEHNR and CDR2 FQNEAQ (reference sequence). This CDR3 contains 14 residues. Here the CDR3 reads CAISIVSGSYEQYF. The CDR3 nucleotides are TGTGCCATCTCCATCGTGTCGGGGTCCTACGAGCAGTACTTC.

This chain uses TRBV4-1 with TRBJ2-2; tentative D call: TRBD2 (7 bases). The CDR3 sequence is 17 residues long. In germline, CDR1 is MGHRA, CDR2 YSYEKL. The V and J ends lost 4 bases and 5 bases respectively, with 20 bases between them. The CDR3 coding sequence is TGCGCCAGCAGCCTGGGTGGTGCGGGGGCGGGGACCGGGGAGCTGTTTTTT. Protein sequence: CASSLGGAGAGTGELFF.

This chain links TRBV7-6 with TRBJ2-1; tentative D call: TRBD2 (5 bases). Germline V gives CDR1 SGHVS, CDR2 FNYEAQ. V lost 5 bases and J lost 5, with 13 bases in between. The length of the CDR3 is 14 residues. CDR3 residues: CASSPPGWHNEQFF. For the CDR3, the DNA is TGTGCCAGCAGCCCGCCGGGGTGGCACAATGAGCAGTTCTTC.

The chain links TRBV7-9 to TRBJ1-4, with D perhaps matching TRBD1 (5 bases). The V gene lost 4 bases and the J gene lost 2 bases, with 8 bases spanning the gap. This CDR3 contains 14 residues. Germline-derived CDR1 and CDR2 are SEHNR and FQNEAQ (reference sequence). CDR3 amino acids: CASSSWDTNEKLFF. As DNA, the CDR3 is TGTGCCAGCAGCTCCTGGGACACTAATGAAAAACTGTTTTTT. The variable domain in full, with the rest retrieved from reference TRBV7-9 and TRBJ1-4, is DTGVSQNPRHKITKRGQNVTFRCDPISEHNRLYWYRQTLGQGPEFLTYFQNEAQLEKSRLLSDRFSAERPKGSFSTLEIQRTEQGDSAMYLCASSSWDTNEKLFFGSGTQLSVL.

The rearrangement links TRBV12-3 or TRBV12-4 to TRBJ1-2; the D is unclear. The germline V and J ends were trimmed by 4 bases and 8 bases, with 17 bases remaining between them. The CDR3 extends over 14 amino acids. This CDR3 is CASSSPEGPGGYTF. The DNA of the CDR3 is TGTGCCAGCAGTTCCCCCGAGGGCCCTGGGGGCTACACCTTC.

This clonotype has a handful of counts. The chain combines TRBV7-6 with TRBJ1-2; the D is unclear. The CDR3 has 16 residues. From germline, CDR1 is SGHVS and CDR2 FNYEAQ. Deletions cut 4 bases from V and 1 base from J, with 16 bases between. In DNA form, the CDR3 reads TGTGCCAGCAGCTCTTATACGGAGGGAATTAACTATGGCTACACCTTC. It translates to CASSSYTEGINYGYTF.

This clonotype was seen more than once but under ten times. V and J are TRBV2 and TRBJ1-2; D might be TRBD1 (6 bases). Germline CDR1 and CDR2: SNHLY and FYNNEI. CDR3 length: 15 amino acids. Deletions cut 5 bases from V and 2 bases from J, with 15 bases between. The CDR3 protein is CASSSLTGLNYGYTF. The CDR3, as DNA: TGTGCCAGCAGTTCTTTGACAGGTCTAAACTATGGCTACACCTTC.

This clonotype was seen more than once but under ten times. V usage is TRBV7-8 and J usage is TRBJ2-7; 9 bases fit TRBD2. This CDR3 contains 14 residues. Germline V lookup: CDR1 SGHVS, CDR2 FQNEAQ. V shed 5 bases, J shed 2 bases, and the junction held 4 bases outside the gene matches. CDR3 sequence reads: CASSPPSGTYEQYV. The CDR3 coding sequence is TGTGCCAGCAGCCCCCCTAGCGGGACCTACGAGCAGTACGTC.

V is TRBV2 and J is TRBJ2-1; D gene ambiguous. V lost 5 bases and J lost 2, with 10 bases in between. The CDR3 extends over 14 amino acids. The V gene's germline CDR1 is SNHLY and CDR2 FYNNEI. CDR3 amino acids: CASSRWGPYNEQFF. The CDR3 DNA reads TGTGCCAGCAGTAGGTGGGGTCCCTACAATGAGCAGTTCTTC.

J is TRBJ2-5 and V is TRBV10-3; D unresolved. Deletions cut 3 bases from V and 5 bases from J, with 19 bases between. Germline lookup yields CDR1 ENHRY and CDR2 SYGVKD. The CDR3 is 16 amino acids. CDR3 DNA: TGTGCCATCAGTGACCCTCCGGCACGCCAGGCGGAGACCCAGTACTTC. This sequence encodes CAISDPPARQAETQYF.

The sample holds many counts of this clonotype. The chain combines TRBV7-8 with TRBJ1-4; 9 bases fit TRBD1. There are 15 residues in the CDR3. J was trimmed by 7 bases and V by 4 bases; bases with no gene match: 7. CDR1 and CDR2 (germline): SGHVS, FQNEAQ. The CDR3 nucleotides read TGTGCCAGCAGCTCCCTAGGGACAGGGATTGAAAAACTGTTTTTT. Amino acids: CASSSLGTGIEKLFF.

This chain uses TRBV12-3 or TRBV12-4 with TRBJ1-3; D unclear. Trimming shortened V by 6 bases and J by 0 bases, and 6 bases separated the two germline ends. CDR3 length: 13 amino acids. The CDR3 reads CASRQYSGNTIYF. CDR3 DNA: TGTGCCAGCAGGCAGTACTCTGGAAACACCATATATTTT.

This clonotype was counted between two and nine times. V is TRBV27 and J is TRBJ1-6; D is possibly TRBD1 (5 bases). The germline gives CDR1 MNHEY, CDR2 SMNVEV (reference sequence). Trimming cost V 7 bases and J 7 bases, with 17 bases left between them. CDR3 length: 15 amino acids. CDR3 nucleotide sequence: TGTGCCAGCACCTGGGGCGTACACTTAAATTCACCCCTCCACTTT. Translation: CASTWGVHLNSPLHF.

The J gene is TRBJ2-7, the V gene TRBV9, with D unresolved. Germline assignment: CDR1 SGDLS and CDR2 YYNGEE. There are 15 residues in the CDR3. V lost 2 bases to trimming and J lost 2 bases, with 14 bases between them. The CDR3 DNA reads TGTGCCAGCAGCGTCAAGGGCGTGGGCCCCTACGAGCAGTACGTC. Translated: CASSVKGVGPYEQYV.

The genes are TRBV7-9 and TRBJ1-6; D is perhaps TRBD1 (5 bases). The CDR3 totals 16 residues. The germline V and J ends were trimmed by 2 bases and 6 bases, with 14 bases remaining between them. CDR1 is SEHNR, CDR2 FQNEAQ, per germline (reference sequence). CDR3 bases: TGTGCCAGCAGCTTATACCCGGGACGGCTTAATTCACCCCTCCACTTT. Translating gives CASSLYPGRLNSPLHF.

This clonotype has more than one count but fewer than ten. The J gene is TRBJ1-2, the V gene TRBV29-1; D might be TRBD1 (5 bases). In germline, CDR1 is SQVTM, CDR2 ANQGSEA. Deletions cut 7 bases from V and 5 bases from J, with 11 bases between. The CDR3 covers 11 residues. CDR3 loop: CSAGQDYGYTF. The CDR3 region has the DNA TGCAGCGCTGGACAAGATTATGGCTACACCTTC. Based on the CDR3 plus reference TRBV29-1 and TRBJ1-2, the full variable domain is SAVISQKPSRDICQRGTSLTIQCQVDSQVTMMFWYRQQPGQSLTLIATANQGSEATYESGFVIDKFPISRPNLTFSTLTVSNMSPEDSSIYLCSAGQDYGYTFGSGTRLTVV.

This rearrangement joins TRBV7-9 to TRBJ2-2; 7 nucleotides agree with TRBD2. CDR1 and CDR2 from the germline V gene are SEHNR and FQNEAQ (reference sequence). After removal of 2 bases from V and 0 bases from J, the junction contained 9 bases not matched to a gene. CDR3 length equals 18 residues. CDR3 residues: CASSLRGLVTANTGELFF. The CDR3 DNA reads TGTGCCAGCAGCTTAAGAGGACTAGTAACCGCGAACACCGGGGAGCTGTTTTTT.

As to this clonotype: Germline and junction disagree at one end, which may indicate a read error. This chain uses TRBV6-2 or TRBV6-3 with TRBJ1-5; D may be TRBD1 (6 bases). CDR3 length: 16 amino acids. Germline CDR1 MNHEY, CDR2 SVGEGT. CDR3 nucleotides: TGTGCCAACAGTCGGGCGGAACAGGGATGGACTCAGCCCCAGCATTTT. The encoded protein is CANSRAEQGWTQPQHF.

This clonotype was seen more than once but under ten times. The V gene is TRBV7-6, the J gene TRBJ2-2, with a possible D match to TRBD2 (6 bases). Germline V gives CDR1 SGHVS, CDR2 FNYEAQ. V was clipped by 5 bases and J by 2 bases, with 15 bases between them. The CDR3 spans 16 residues. In nucleotides, the CDR3 is TGTGCCAGCAGCCCGATAGCGGAATTTAACACCGGGGAGCTGTTTTTT. As protein: CASSPIAEFNTGELFF.

This clonotype was detected only a few times. V is TRBV15 and J is TRBJ2-6; D gene unclear. CDR1 and CDR2 (germline): LNHNV, YYDKDF (reference sequence). This CDR3 spans 13 amino acids. Trimming took 9 bases from V and 4 from J, leaving 10 bases between them. CDR3 coding DNA: TGTGCCACAAAAACCCGGGGGGCCAACGTCCTGACTTTC. It encodes CATKTRGANVLTF. Together with reference TRBV15 and TRBJ2-6, the CDR3 gives the full variable domain: DAMVIQNPRYQVTQFGKPVTLSCSQTLNHNVMYWYQQKSSQAPKLLFHYYDKDFNNEADTPDNFQSRRPNTSFCFLDIRSPGLGDTAMYLCATKTRGANVLTFGAGSRLTVL.